Shown below are 18 T cell receptor beta chains from a single sample sequenced in a study of T cell responses to AZD1222 COVID-19 vaccine. TCRdb's copy holds only in-frame clones and misses some; the assay was immunoSEQ multiplex PCR. Among roughly 50,000 clones, about 85% were seen once, and the ten largest hold about 3.9%. Here the sequenced sample was peripheral blood, taken on day 0 of AZD1222 vaccination. All receptors derive from an adult in good health.

The table lists this clone with a few counts. This CDR3 reads CASSTGAGGGQPQHF. The CDR3 DNA reads TGTGCCAGCAGCACCGGGGCCGGAGGGGGTCAGCCCCAGCATTTT. V usage is TRBV9 and J usage is TRBJ1-5, with a possible D match to TRBD1 (6 bases). Trimming left V 4 bases short and J 6 bases short, with 17 bases between. Germline V gives CDR1 SGDLS, CDR2 YYNGEE. The CDR3 is 15 residues long. Based on the CDR3 plus reference TRBV9 and TRBJ1-5, the full variable domain is DSGVTQTPKHLITATGQRVTLRCSPRSGDLSVYWYQQSLDQGLQFLIQYYNGEERAKGNILERFSAQQFPDLHSELNLSSLELGDSALYFCASSTGAGGGQPQHFGDGTRLSIL.

The V gene is TRBV7-9, the J gene TRBJ1-3; TRBD1 is a possible D gene (6 bases). The V end lost 4 bases, the J end lost 9 bases, and 25 bases lay between the germline ends. Germline-derived CDR1 and CDR2 are SEHNR and FQNEAQ (reference sequence). The CDR3 has 17 amino acids. CDR3 residues: CASSSEQTGYPRSTIYF. In DNA, the CDR3 is TGTGCCAGCAGCTCCGAACAAACAGGGTACCCACGGAGCACCATATATTTT. Full variable domain (outside the CDR3, taken from reference TRBV7-9 and TRBJ1-3): DTGVSQNPRHKITKRGQNVTFRCDPISEHNRLYWYRQTLGQGPEFLTYFQNEAQLEKSRLLSDRFSAERPKGSFSTLEIQRTEQGDSAMYLCASSSEQTGYPRSTIYFGEGSWLTVV.

The V gene is TRBV19, the J gene TRBJ2-5, with D tentatively TRBD1 or TRBD2 (5 bases each). In germline, CDR1 is LNHDA, CDR2 SQIVND (reference sequence). This CDR3 is 14 amino acids long. Trimming cost V 6 bases and J 5 bases, with 16 bases left between them. The CDR3 here is CASSSGREYETQYF. The CDR3 region has the DNA TGTGCCAGTAGCTCAGGCAGGGAGTATGAGACCCAGTACTTC.

The chain combines TRBV6-5 with TRBJ1-2; 7 positions match TRBD1. V lost 6 bases and J lost 4; bases outside the gene matches: 11. Germline CDR1 reads MNHEY; CDR2 reads SVGAGI. CDR3 length equals 15 residues. This chain's CDR3 is CASSQQGYGVYGYTF. As DNA, the CDR3 is TGTGCCAGCAGCCAACAGGGGTACGGAGTCTATGGCTACACCTTC.

This sequence joins TRBV18 and TRBJ1-1; no clear D gene. Trimming left V 4 bases short and J 2 bases short, with 14 bases between. In germline, CDR1 is KGHSH, CDR2 LQKENI. This CDR3 comprises 15 residues. DNA for the CDR3: TGTGCCAGCTCACTCGGCGTGCCTGGCAACACTGAAGCTTTCTTT. Protein: CASSLGVPGNTEAFF.

The rearrangement uses TRBV10-2 and TRBJ2-7, with D possibly matching TRBD2 (6 bases). The length of the CDR3 is 14 residues. Germline CDR1 is WSHSY and CDR2 is SAAADI. Deletions cut 9 bases from V and 0 bases from J, with 15 bases between. The CDR3 spells CASKPGLSSYEQYF. CDR3 DNA sequence: TGCGCCAGTAAACCGGGACTTAGCTCCTACGAGCAGTACTTC.

This clone was picked up one time. J is TRBJ2-1 and V is TRBV6-5; D ambiguous. Trimming shortened V by 6 bases and J by 5 bases, and 8 bases separated the two germline ends. Per the germline V gene, CDR1 is MNHEY and CDR2 is SVGAGI. The CDR3 is 12 amino acids. This chain's CDR3 is CASSVSNNEQFF. In DNA, the CDR3 is TGTGCCAGCAGCGTATCGAACAATGAGCAGTTCTTC.

V usage is TRBV6-5 and J usage is TRBJ1-5, with 8 positions matching TRBD1. Germline assignment: CDR1 MNHEY and CDR2 SVGAGI. The CDR3 runs 14 residues. V lost 6 bases, J lost 6 bases, and 7 bases stayed unmatched. The CDR3, as DNA: TGTGCCAGCAGCCCCGACAGGGGAACTCAGCCCCAGCATTTT. Its protein is CASSPDRGTQPQHF.

The CDR3: CASRTGDGYEKLFF. The CDR3 nucleotides read TGTGCCAGCAGGACAGGGGACGGTTATGAAAAACTGTTTTTT. V gene TRBV6-5 combines with J gene TRBJ1-4, with 8 positions matching TRBD1. Trimming cost V 6 bases and J 6 bases; bases outside gene matches: 6. CDR3 length: 14 residues. In germline, CDR1 is MNHEY, CDR2 SVGAGI.

This chain uses TRBV9 with TRBJ2-1, with 8 bases that match TRBD1. The CDR3 runs to 16 residues. The trim removed 4 bases at V and 6 bases at J, leaving 12 bases unmatched. Germline V gives CDR1 SGDLS, CDR2 YYNGEE. The CDR3 coding sequence is TGTGCCAGCAGCACAAGGACAGGGCCCCTTCGCAATGAGCAGTTCTTC. Translated, it gives CASSTRTGPLRNEQFF.

The chain has TRBV29-1 and TRBJ1-1, with a weak D call TRBD1 (5 bases). CDR3 size: 11 residues. V was clipped by 5 bases and J by 1 base, with 5 bases between them. Germline lookup yields CDR1 SQVTM and CDR2 ANQGSEA. The CDR3 bases are TGCAGCGTTAGGGGGAACACTGAAGCTTTCTTT. Translation gives CSVRGNTEAFF. The entire variable domain, with the rest obtained from reference TRBV29-1 and TRBJ1-1, is as follows: SAVISQKPSRDICQRGTSLTIQCQVDSQVTMMFWYRQQPGQSLTLIATANQGSEATYESGFVIDKFPISRPNLTFSTLTVSNMSPEDSSIYLCSVRGNTEAFFGQGTRLTVV.

On this clone itself: An end of the junction differs from the germline gene, which may be a read error. At the DNA level, this CDR3 is encoded by other sequences in the same sample as well. The chain combines TRBV6-1 with TRBJ1-2; weak D call: TRBD1 (6 bases). CDR1 is MNHNS and CDR2 is SASEGT in the germline V gene. This CDR3 comprises 15 residues. This chain's CDR3 is CASSEDSTGAYGYTF. The CDR3 DNA reads TGTGCCAGCAGTGAAGATTCGACAGGTGCCTATGGCTACACTTTC.

This clone was recorded once. The rearrangement links TRBV28 to TRBJ2-7; the match to TRBD1 covers 10 bases. The V and J ends lost 4 bases and 4 bases, in that order; junction bases with no gene match: 13. Germline lookup yields CDR1 MDHEN and CDR2 SYDVKM. The CDR3 spans 17 residues. The CDR3 is CASSSYPLGQGGYEQYF. Here the CDR3 DNA reads TGTGCCAGCAGTTCCTACCCCCTAGGACAGGGGGGGTACGAGCAGTACTTC.

J is TRBJ2-7 and V is TRBV11-2; TRBD1 is a possible D gene (6 bases). Trimming cost V 0 bases and J 4 bases, with 13 bases left between them. This CDR3 comprises 15 residues. Per the germline V gene, CDR1 is SGHAT and CDR2 is FQNNGV. In nucleotides, the CDR3 is TGTGCCAGCAGCTTAGACCCAAGGGGGTTTTACGAGCAGTACTTC. Translated, it gives CASSLDPRGFYEQYF. Complete variable domain (other parts from reference TRBV11-2 and TRBJ2-7): EAGVAQSPRYKIIEKRQSVAFWCNPISGHATLYWYQQILGQGPKLLIQFQNNGVVDDSQLPKDRFSAERLKGVDSTLKIQPAKLEDSAVYLCASSLDPRGFYEQYFGPGTRLTVT.

The chain uses TRBV4-2 and TRBJ2-1; D is possibly TRBD2 (5 bases). V dropped 1 base and J dropped 5 bases, with 18 bases sitting between them. Germline V gene lookup returns CDR1 LGHNA and CDR2 YNFKEQ. The CDR3 is 17 residues long. CDR3 sequence reads: CASSQGTLRVVNNEQFF. CDR3 sequence (DNA): TGTGCCAGCAGCCAAGGAACCCTGAGGGTGGTAAACAATGAGCAGTTCTTC.

The rearrangement uses TRBV5-6 and TRBJ1-2; D is possibly TRBD1 (6 bases). V lost 3 bases and J lost 14, with 26 bases in between. There are 15 residues in the CDR3. Germline V lookup: CDR1 SGHDT, CDR2 YYEEEE. CDR3 amino acids: CASSSQNQEQGGSTF. The DNA for the CDR3 is TGTGCCAGCAGCTCCCAGAACCAAGAACAGGGCGGCTCGACCTTC. Using reference TRBV5-6 and TRBJ1-2 for the parts outside the CDR3, the full variable domain is DAGVTQSPTHLIKTRGQQVTLRCSPKSGHDTVSWYQQALGQGPQFIFQYYEEEERQRGNFPDRFSGHQFPNYSSELNVNALLLGDSALYLCASSSQNQEQGGSTFGSGTRLTVV.

This chain connects TRBV10-3 to TRBJ2-7; perhaps D is TRBD1 or TRBD2 (5 bases each). Germline assignment: CDR1 ENHRY and CDR2 SYGVKD. Trimming pared 2 bases from V and 9 bases from J, leaving 17 bases between. This CDR3 is built from 14 residues. CDR3 amino acids: CAISELGDRDRQYF. The CDR3 DNA follows: TGTGCCATCAGTGAGCTAGGGGACCGCGACAGGCAGTACTTC.

The chain employs TRBV4-2 and TRBJ2-3; 10 bases fit TRBD1. Germline assignment: CDR1 LGHNA and CDR2 YNFKEQ. The CDR3 is 16 amino acids. Germline trimming cut 0 bases from V and 12 bases from J; bases unmatched to any gene: 12. This CDR3 reads CASSQEAGTGELTQYF. In DNA, the CDR3 is TGTGCCAGCAGCCAAGAGGCCGGGACAGGGGAACTTACTCAGTATTTT.